Listed below are T cell receptor beta chains from one sample, sequenced in a study of T-cell memory formation after mild COVID-19. TCRdb recomputed calls from the 5' RACE reads with MiXCR, one row per CDR3 protein. This sample yields more than 70,000 distinct CDR3 sequences, of which 11% to 15% are seen a single time; 30% to 35% belongs to the top ten. Sequencing was performed on PBMCs or a T cell subset sorted from them (not recorded which). The receptors derive from an adult woman who had mild COVID-19 (a few samples of this study predate the infection). Cell type and time point are not known. The CDR3 runs from the conserved cysteine through the conserved F or W. D genes are given only for firm matches. Expanded clones get a size class; other rows say once, few or many, or leave the size out.

TRBJ1-1	-	TRBV6-1	few	CASSEALTGSPEAFF	TGTGCCAGCAGTGAAGCGCTTACAGGGTCCCCTGAAGCTTTCTTT
TRBJ2-3	TRBD2	TRBV7-9	medium-sized	CASSLGTSGSYTDTQYF	TGTGCCAGCAGCTTAGGGACTAGCGGGAGCTACACAGATACGCAGTATTTT
TRBJ1-2	-	TRBV5-1	many	CASSLWAANYGYTF	TGCGCCAGCAGCTTGTGGGCAGCTAACTATGGCTACACCTTC
TRBJ2-5	-	TRBV20-1	-	CSARDPGTQYF	TGCAGTGCTAGAGATCCAGGGACCCAGTACTTC
TRBJ2-7	TRBD1	TRBV15	few	CATEEGQGSYEQYF	TGTGCCACCGAAGAGGGACAGGGGAGCTACGAGCAGTACTTC
TRBJ2-1	TRBD2	TRBV4-1	-	CASSQPGLYNEQFF	TGCGCCAGCAGCCAACCGGGACTATACAATGAGCAGTTCTTC
TRBJ2-1	TRBD2	TRBV29-1	-	CSVHLAGPYNEQFF	TGCAGCGTCCACTTAGCGGGGCCCTACAATGAGCAGTTCTTC
TRBJ2-2	TRBD2	TRBV7-8	-	CASSLRLAGGFHTGTGELFF	TGTGCCAGCAGCTTACGTCTAGCGGGAGGATTTCACACCGGGACCGGGGAGCTGTTTTTT
TRBJ2-1	-	TRBV2	few	CASSESVPVEFF	TGTGCCAGCAGTGAAAGTGTTCCGGTGGAGTTCTTC
TRBJ2-2	-	TRBV5-6	-	CASSAGTGELFF	TGTGCCAGCAGCGCAGGGACCGGGGAGCTGTTTTTT
TRBJ2-7	-	TRBV14	few	CASSQVDQGPYEQYF	TGTGCCAGCAGCCAAGTAGATCAGGGGCCCTACGAGCAGTACTTC
TRBJ1-5	-	TRBV5-1	-	CASSLYLRSTELFAGNQPQHF	TGCGCCAGCAGCTTGTACTTAAGGTCTACAGAATTATTTGCTGGCAATCAGCCCCAGCATTTT
TRBJ1-1	-	TRBV12-3/TRBV12-4	-	CASRDILNTEAFF	TGTGCCAGCAGGGACATATTGAACACTGAAGCTTTCTTT
TRBJ2-7	-	TRBV7-8	few	CASSFPLKPSSYEQYF	TGTGCCAGCAGCTTTCCCCTCAAGCCAAGCTCCTACGAGCAGTACTTC
TRBJ2-7	-	TRBV12-3/TRBV12-4	few	CASSLIGYEQYF	TGTGCCAGCAGTTTAATAGGTTACGAGCAGTACTTC
TRBJ2-7	-	TRBV2	-	CASSSVRGGGEQYF	TGTGCCAGCAGTTCTGTCAGGGGCGGCGGCGAGCAGTACTTC
TRBJ2-5	-	TRBV25-1	-	CASSGRETQYF	TGTGCCAGCAGTGGCAGAGAGACCCAGTACTTC
TRBJ1-1	-	TRBV12-3/TRBV12-4	few	CASSLAPAASNTEAFF	TGTGCCAGCAGTTTAGCGCCGGCAGCCTCGAACACTGAAGCTTTCTTT
TRBJ2-5	TRBD2	TRBV5-5	-	CASSLSLAEETQYF	TGTGCCAGCAGCTTGAGCCTAGCGGAAGAGACCCAGTACTTC
TRBJ2-7	TRBD1	TRBV6-5	-	CASSHRGQGSNEQYF	TGTGCCAGCAGTCACCGGGGACAGGGGTCTAACGAGCAGTACTTC
TRBJ1-4	-	TRBV24-1	few	CATSDVQEKEKLFF	TGTGCCACCAGTGATGTACAGGAGAAGGAAAAACTGTTTTTT
TRBJ2-1	TRBD2	TRBV20-1	many	CSASGGSSDEQFF	TGCAGTGCTAGCGGCGGGAGTAGCGATGAGCAGTTCTTC
TRBJ2-3	TRBD2	TRBV5-1	-	CASSPLGLAGEDTQYF	TGCGCCAGCAGCCCCCTAGGACTAGCGGGGGAGGATACGCAGTATTTT
TRBJ2-2	-	TRBV19	few	CASSIGINTGELFF	TGTGCCAGTAGTATAGGGATAAACACCGGGGAGCTGTTTTTT
TRBJ2-1	-	TRBV12-3/TRBV12-4	few	CASSVQTGDYSYNEQFF	TGTGCCAGCAGTGTCCAAACAGGGGACTACTCCTACAATGAGCAGTTCTTC
TRBJ2-1	-	TRBV15	-	CATSRDRSLARENEQFF	TGTGCCACCAGCAGAGATCGAAGTCTAGCGAGGGAGAATGAGCAGTTCTTC
TRBJ2-3	TRBD1	TRBV10-3	few	CAISESKGAQDTQYF	TGTGCCATCAGTGAGTCGAAGGGGGCCCAGGATACGCAGTATTTT
TRBJ2-7	-	TRBV4-2	-	CASSQDPGGEFYEQYF	TGTGCCAGCAGCCAAGATCCCGGGGGAGAGTTCTACGAGCAGTACTTC
TRBJ2-3	TRBD1	TRBV5-6	-	CASSTGQGKADTQYF	TGTGCCAGCAGCACCGGACAGGGTAAAGCAGATACGCAGTATTTT
TRBJ1-1	-	TRBV7-9	-	CASSSQPGTEAFF	TGTGCCAGCAGCTCCCAGCCGGGCACTGAAGCTTTCTTT
TRBJ1-1	-	TRBV7-9	few	CASSRIGGQTF	TGTGCCAGCAGCCGCATTGGAGGACAGACATTT
TRBJ2-2	TRBD2	TRBV29-1	few	CSVTGLALTGELFF	TGCAGCGTTACCGGACTAGCGCTAACCGGGGAGCTGTTTTTT
TRBJ2-5	TRBD1	TRBV12-3/TRBV12-4	-	CASSKTGTAKETQYF	TGTGCCAGCAGTAAGACCGGGACAGCAAAAGAGACCCAGTACTTC
TRBJ2-7	TRBD1	TRBV29-1	few	CSVLGQGSYEQYF	TGCAGCGTGCTGGGACAGGGGTCCTACGAGCAGTACTTC
TRBJ2-1	TRBD1	TRBV12-3/TRBV12-4	-	CASSLTGADEQFF	TGTGCCAGCAGTCTTACAGGGGCAGATGAGCAGTTCTTC
TRBJ2-1	-	TRBV4-3	-	CASSQGGLFDEQFF	TGCGCCAGCAGCCAGGGGGGGCTTTTTGATGAGCAGTTCTTC
TRBJ2-5	-	TRBV12-3/TRBV12-4	-	CASSSYQGLETQYF	TGTGCCAGCAGTTCGTATCAGGGACTGGAGACCCAGTACTTC
TRBJ2-7	TRBD1	TRBV7-9	few	CASSLTGDYEQYF	TGTGCCAGCAGCTTGACAGGGGATTACGAGCAGTACTTC
TRBJ2-1	-	TRBV7-9	-	CASSLAQGPHNEQFF	TGTGCCAGCAGCTTAGCGCAGGGCCCCCACAATGAGCAGTTCTTC
TRBJ1-5	-	TRBV12-3/TRBV12-4	few	CASSPGVPQHF	TGTGCCAGCAGCCCCGGGGTGCCCCAGCATTTT
TRBJ1-4	-	TRBV29-1	-	CSGRILGNEKLFF	TGCAGCGGCCGGATACTTGGTAATGAAAAACTGTTTTTT
TRBJ2-1	TRBD1	TRBV7-9	-	CASSIGQGLDEQFF	TGTGCCAGCAGCATAGGACAGGGGCTGGATGAGCAGTTCTTC
TRBJ2-1	TRBD2	TRBV7-9	few	CASSPGLAGKDEQFF	TGTGCCAGCAGCCCGGGACTAGCGGGGAAGGATGAGCAGTTCTTC
TRBJ2-7	-	TRBV20-1	few	CSARGTGQGYEQYF	TGCAGTGCTAGAGGAACAGGGCAAGGGTACGAGCAGTACTTC
TRBJ2-1	-	TRBV27	-	CASSLDSTGSEFF	TGTGCCAGCAGTTTAGATAGCACAGGGTCGGAGTTCTTC
TRBJ1-5	-	TRBV7-6	once	CASSAGGLGQPQHF	TGTGCCAGCAGCGCGGGCGGTCTCGGTCAGCCCCAGCATTTT
TRBJ2-6	TRBD2	TRBV4-1	-	CASSIAGSSGANVLTF	TGCGCCAGCAGTATAGCGGGGAGCTCTGGGGCCAACGTCCTGACTTTC
TRBJ2-1	-	TRBV5-1	few	CASSPGDAEANEQFF	TGCGCCAGCAGCCCAGGGGACGCCGAGGCCAATGAGCAGTTCTTC
TRBJ2-1	TRBD2	TRBV7-9	many	CASSSGTSGSSYNEQFF	TGTGCCAGCAGCTCAGGGACTAGCGGCAGCTCCTACAATGAGCAGTTCTTC
TRBJ2-1	-	TRBV20-1	-	CSARGKGSINEQFF	TGCAGTGCTAGAGGAAAAGGATCTATCAATGAGCAGTTCTTC
TRBJ2-1	-	TRBV30	few	CAWSGANEQFF	TGTGCCTGGAGCGGGGCCAATGAGCAGTTCTTC
TRBJ1-2	TRBD1	TRBV9	-	CASSASQTGNYGYTF	TGTGCCAGCAGCGCCTCTCAGACAGGGAACTATGGCTACACCTTC
TRBJ2-5	TRBD2	TRBV2	-	CASSPGLAGNMWETQYF	TGTGCCAGCAGTCCGGGACTAGCGGGCAATATGTGGGAGACCCAGTACTTC
TRBJ2-7	-	TRBV5-6	-	CASSWPLWTSPGDEQYF	TGTGCCAGCAGCTGGCCGCTCTGGACATCCCCTGGGGACGAGCAGTACTTC
TRBJ2-3	-	TRBV20-1	few	CSARSLGIEDTQYF	TGCAGTGCTAGAAGTCTAGGGATAGAAGATACGCAGTATTTT
TRBJ2-7	-	TRBV5-1	-	CASSLAEGQGEQYF	TGCGCCAGCAGCTTGGCCGAGGGCCAAGGGGAGCAGTACTTC
TRBJ2-5	-	TRBV9	-	CASSVAPWETQYF	TGTGCCAGCAGCGTAGCGCCCTGGGAGACCCAGTACTTC
TRBJ2-7	-	TRBV4-1	many	CASSQVALKSYEQYF	TGCGCCAGCAGCCAAGTAGCCTTGAAATCCTACGAGCAGTACTTC
TRBJ1-2	TRBD1	TRBV7-8	few	CASSLTMTGYYGYTF	TGTGCCAGCAGCTTAACCATGACAGGGTACTATGGCTACACCTTC
TRBJ2-1	-	TRBV4-1	few	CASSLRPGPPYNEQFF	TGCGCCAGCAGCCTTCGGCCGGGCCCACCCTACAATGAGCAGTTCTTC